The TCR beta chain described here comes from a study of T cells in Graves' hyperthyroidism and ophthalmopathy. The germline V gene encodes CDR1 SGDLS and CDR2 YYNGEE. V lost 3 bases, J lost 5 bases, and 11 bases stayed unmatched. This CDR3 is built from 16 residues. Amplification of TCR beta CDR3 regions was performed using RNA transcripts as template. In the first-round RT-PCR of the TCR CDR3, the HTBI primer set was used. TCRdb fed the multiplex PCR reads into MiXCR, producing one record per CDR3 protein. The data show hundreds of thousands of distinct CDR3 sequences, 15% to 20% seen once. Isolation of PBMCs was performed on around 9.4 ml fresh peripheral blood. Points from the study as a whole: Ophthalmopathy, as predicted by the model, came a median 6.5 months after the prediction. In blood, most of the thyroid clonotypes expanded above 0.001 were also present.

This clonotype is a singleton in its sample. The antigen is undetermined. The chain couples TRBV9 to TRBJ2-5; 9 bases align to TRBD2. Input material: blood. This receptor was obtained from a man aged 35 to 55 with Graves' ophthalmopathy. CDR3 sequence: CASSGQNSGGWETQYF. As DNA, the CDR3 is TGTGCCAGCAGCGGACAGAATAGCGGGGGATGGGAGACCCAGTACTTC.